The 14 T cell receptor beta chains listed next were all sequenced from one sample in a study of neurological immune-mediated disorders. TCRdb fed the 5' RACE reads into MiXCR, producing one record per CDR3 protein. Among some 29,000 distinct CDR3 sequences, about 12% were seen once, and the ten largest hold about 5.3%. Specimen: PBMCs. The receptors were sampled from a woman aged 55-70 years in good health.

This clonotype occurred many times. This rearrangement joins TRBV7-3 to TRBJ1-3, with D possibly matching TRBD1 (5 bases). V was trimmed by 2 bases and J by 3 bases, leaving 14 bases between them. From germline, CDR1 is SGHTA and CDR2 FQGTGA. The CDR3 extends over 16 amino acids. The CDR3 protein is CASSLQGPSLGNTIYF. The CDR3 DNA reads as TGTGCCAGCAGCTTACAGGGCCCCTCCCTTGGAAACACCATATATTTT.

This clonotype was seen repeatedly, ten times or more. The V and J genes are TRBV5-1 and TRBJ1-1; D may be TRBD1 (5 bases). Trimming took off 2 bases at V and 2 bases at J, with 10 bases between the two ends. CDR1 and CDR2 (germline): SGHRS, YFSETQ. This CDR3 contains 14 residues. CDR3 loop: CASSFPQGNTEAFF. DNA for the CDR3: TGCGCCAGCAGCTTTCCGCAGGGTAACACTGAAGCTTTCTTT.

In this sample, this clonotype turned up many times. This chain joins TRBV4-3 and TRBJ2-7, with D perhaps TRBD1 (6 bases). Germline values: CDR1 LGHNA, CDR2 YSLEER. CDR3 length: 15 residues. V lost 4 bases and J lost 2, with 15 bases in between. The CDR3 sequence: CASSPSQDRPYEQYF. Here the CDR3 DNA reads TGCGCCAGCAGCCCTTCCCAGGACAGACCCTACGAGCAGTACTTC.

The table lists this clonotype with many counts. CDR3 DNA: TGCGCCAGCGCCGGGAATACGCAGTATTTT. This translates into CASAGNTQYF. The rearrangement joins TRBV5-1 to TRBJ2-3; TRBD2 might be the D (5 bases). The ends were cut back, 7 bases at V and 7 bases at J, with 7 bases in the middle. CDR1 and CDR2 (germline): SGHRS, YFSETQ. The CDR3 length is 10 residues. Full variable domain (rest looked up from reference TRBV5-1 and TRBJ2-3): KAGVTQTPRYLIKTRGQQVTLSCSPISGHRSVSWYQQTPGQGLQFLFEYFSETQRNKGNFPGRFSGRQFSNSRSEMNVSTLELGDSALYLCASAGNTQYFGPGTRLTVL.

This clonotype was found many times. The chain joins TRBV3-1 to TRBJ1-6, with 9 nucleotides matching TRBD1. V shed 3 bases and J 7 bases; nucleotides not matched to a gene: 4. The CDR3 has 15 residues. Germline CDR1 LGHDT, CDR2 YNNKEL (reference sequence). The CDR3 here is CASSQLTGGNSPLHF. CDR3 coding DNA: TGTGCCAGCAGCCAGCTGACAGGGGGAAATTCACCCCTCCACTTT.

This clonotype appeared many times. This chain uses TRBV7-2 with TRBJ2-2, with D possibly TRBD2 on 5 matching bases. The ends were cut back, 3 bases at V and 10 bases at J, with 12 bases in the middle. Germline assignment: CDR1 SGHTA and CDR2 FQGNSA. This CDR3 is built from 13 residues. CDR3 amino acids: CASSLVGSSELFF. The CDR3 DNA reads as TGTGCCAGCAGCTTGGTGGGGAGTTCGGAGCTGTTTTTT. Full variable domain (remainder filled in from reference TRBV7-2 and TRBJ2-2): GAGVSQSPSNKVTEKGKDVELRCDPISGHTALYWYRQSLGQGLEFLIYFQGNSAPDKSGLPSDRFSAERTGGSVSTLTIQRTQQEDSAVYLCASSLVGSSELFFGEGSRLTVL.

The chain couples TRBV12-3 or TRBV12-4 to TRBJ2-7; TRBD2 might be the D (5 bases). V lost 6 bases and J lost 4, with 16 bases in between. The CDR3 totals 14 residues. In nucleotides, the CDR3 is TGTGCCAGCAGCCCGAGTGGAGGACCTTACGAGCAGTACTTC. Its protein product is CASSPSGGPYEQYF.

This clonotype has at least ten counts. This chain connects TRBV29-1 to TRBJ1-1, with D possibly being TRBD1 (6 bases). The CDR3 sequence is 12 residues long. Germline lookup yields CDR1 SQVTM and CDR2 ANQGSEA. Trimming removed 7 bases from V and 3 bases from J, with 12 bases in between. CDR3 DNA sequence: TGCAGCGCCGGAGGGGGATACACTGAAGCTTTCTTT. It codes for CSAGGGYTEAFF.

This clonotype was observed at least ten times. J is TRBJ1-1 and V is TRBV7-9, with D possibly being TRBD1 (5 bases). The V gene's germline CDR1 is SEHNR and CDR2 FQNEAQ (reference sequence). The CDR3 has 14 amino acids. V lost 5 bases, J lost 11 bases, and 21 bases lay in between. The CDR3 nucleotides are TGTGCCAGCAGCACATCAACGAGGGGCAGAATGGCTTTCTTT. This gives the protein CASSTSTRGRMAFF.

This clonotype was observed many times. This chain links TRBV10-3 with TRBJ2-3; no reliable D call. The CDR3 has 16 amino acids. Trimming removed 3 bases from V and 5 bases from J, with 18 bases in between. The germline V gene encodes CDR1 ENHRY and CDR2 SYGVKD. CDR3 in DNA: TGTGCCATCAGTGATCTTGCTAGGGCTGGTGGAGATACGCAGTATTTT. Amino acids: CAISDLARAGGDTQYF.

There are many counts of this clonotype. V gene TRBV4-3 combines with J gene TRBJ2-2, with 12 nucleotides matching TRBD2. CDR3 length equals 15 residues. Losses at the gene ends were 3 bases for V and 5 bases for J; bases not matched to a gene: 1. CDR1 LGHNA and CDR2 YSLEER come from the germline V gene. The CDR3 region is CASSQGTSGTGELFF. CDR3 nucleotides: TGCGCCAGCAGCCAGGGGACTAGCGGGACCGGGGAGCTGTTTTTT.

This clonotype was seen a few times. This chain connects TRBV6-2 or TRBV6-3 to TRBJ2-7, with D possibly TRBD2 on 5 matching bases. The CDR3 sequence is 15 residues long. V was shortened by 5 bases and J by 0 bases, with 14 bases between the two germline ends. Per germline, CDR1 MNHEY and CDR2 SVGEGT. The chain's CDR3 is CASSRLDYLSYEQYF. The CDR3 DNA is TGTGCCAGCAGTCGACTCGACTACCTCTCCTACGAGCAGTACTTC.

This clonotype occurred many times. The gene calls are TRBV5-1 and TRBJ2-1; possibly TRBD2 for D (5 bases). V dropped 1 base and J dropped 9 bases, with 8 bases sitting between them. The V gene's germline CDR1 is SGHRS and CDR2 YFSETQ. The CDR3 loop spans 12 amino acids. The CDR3 spells CASSLSGSEQFF. DNA for the CDR3: TGCGCCAGCAGCTTGTCGGGAAGTGAGCAGTTCTTC.

In this sample, this clonotype turned up many times. The genes are TRBV6-2 or TRBV6-3 and TRBJ2-1; D not certain. This CDR3 comprises 12 residues. CDR1 is MNHEY, CDR2 SVGEGT, per germline. The V gene lost 5 bases and the J gene lost 5 bases, with 7 bases spanning the gap. CDR3 nucleotide sequence: TGTGCCAGCAGTCCCCGGGACAATGAGCAGTTCTTC. Amino acids: CASSPRDNEQFF.